The 15 T cell receptor beta chains reported below all come from one sample, sequenced in a study of cytomegalovirus exposure and HLA in healthy donors. PCR amplification relied on 60 Vbeta primers (plus 13 Jbeta primers). Assay: immunoSEQ multiplex PCR; the TCRdb copy retains only in-frame clones and omits some. Among roughly 170,000 clones, roughly four fifths were seen once, and the ten largest hold less than 3%. Input material: PBMCs. All receptors derive from a female donor in good health and CMV-seronegative.

V gene TRBV15 combines with J gene TRBJ1-5, with D maybe TRBD1 (6 bases). V lost 5 bases and J 3 bases, leaving 11 bases between the germline ends. The CDR3 is made up of 14 amino acids. Germline CDR1 and CDR2: LNHNV and YYDKDF (reference sequence). CDR3 coding DNA: TGTGCCACCAGCCAGGACAGCAACAATCAGCCCCAGCATTTT. The encoded protein is CATSQDSNNQPQHF.

V and J are TRBV7-2 and TRBJ1-3, with 7 positions matching TRBD1. Germline trimming cut 3 bases from V and 0 bases from J; bases unmatched to any gene: 5. The germline V gene encodes CDR1 SGHTA and CDR2 FQGNSA. The CDR3 has 16 residues. In DNA form, the CDR3 reads TGTGCCAGCAGCTTCTGGACAGGCCGCTCTGGAAACACCATATATTTT. It codes for CASSFWTGRSGNTIYF.

The chain joins TRBV7-2 to TRBJ2-4; 10 nucleotides line up with TRBD2. CDR1 is SGHTA, CDR2 FQGNSA, per germline. V lost 2 bases to trimming and J lost 9 bases; unmatched junction nucleotides: 13. This CDR3 has 17 residues. As DNA, the CDR3 is TGTGCCAGCAGCTTAACGACTGGAGCGGGGGGGCCGGGCATTCAGTACTTC. It translates to CASSLTTGAGGPGIQYF.

The chain uses TRBV2 and TRBJ2-5; 9 bases agree with TRBD2. The germline gives CDR1 SNHLY, CDR2 FYNNEI. The length of the CDR3 is 14 residues. V shed 3 bases, J shed 1 base, and the junction held 0 bases outside the gene matches. The CDR3 sequence is CASSETSGQETQYF. CDR3 coding DNA: TGTGCCAGCAGTGAGACTAGCGGCCAAGAGACCCAGTACTTC.

The chain recombines TRBV9 with TRBJ2-1, with D perhaps matching TRBD2 (7 bases). The CDR3 has 14 residues. The V end lost 7 bases, the J end lost 6 bases, and 17 bases lay between the germline ends. The V gene's germline CDR1 is SGDLS and CDR2 YYNGEE. CDR3 residues: CASGGGGSANEQFF. CDR3 in DNA: TGTGCCAGCGGGGGGGGCGGGAGTGCCAATGAGCAGTTCTTC.

This clone appeared a few times. CDR3 in amino acids: CASSEGSGRQDTQYF. The CDR3, as DNA: TGTGCCAGCAGCGAGGGAAGCGGGAGACAAGATACGCAGTATTTT. V is TRBV9 and J is TRBJ2-3, with 8 bases matching TRBD2. The CDR3 is 15 residues long. Germline V gene data show CDR1 as SGDLS and CDR2 as YYNGEE. The V segment lost 3 bases and the J segment 5 bases; nucleotides outside the gene matches: 8.

This clone was detected a few times. The gene calls are TRBV7-3 and TRBJ2-1; 12 nucleotides agree with TRBD2. Trimming at V came to 4 bases and at J to 4 bases, leaving 5 bases not matched to a gene. The CDR3 contains 16 residues. Germline loops: CDR1 SGHTA, CDR2 FQGTGA. CDR3 nucleotide sequence: TGTGCCAGCAGCTCCCAGGGACTAGCGGGTTACAATGAGCAGTTCTTC. It translates to CASSSQGLAGYNEQFF.

V gene TRBV19 combines with J gene TRBJ1-2, with D tentatively TRBD1 (6 bases). Germline V gives CDR1 LNHDA, CDR2 SQIVND (reference sequence). The CDR3 contains 16 residues. Deletions cut 7 bases from V and 4 bases from J, with 22 bases between. CDR3 loop: CASTLMETQGGYGYTF. Here the CDR3 DNA reads TGTGCCAGTACCCTTATGGAAACACAAGGGGGCTATGGCTACACCTTC.

This chain connects TRBV18 to TRBJ1-2; no firm D call. Trimming pared 0 bases from V and 2 bases from J, leaving 4 bases between. CDR1 and CDR2 (germline): KGHSH, LQKENI. This CDR3 contains 13 residues. CDR3 protein: CASSPPENYGYTF. In DNA form, the CDR3 reads TGTGCCAGCTCACCACCCGAGAACTATGGCTACACCTTC. Full variable domain (missing parts from reference TRBV18 and TRBJ1-2): NAGVMQNPRHLVRRRGQEARLRCSPMKGHSHVYWYRQLPEEGLKFMVYLQKENIIDESGMPKERFSAEFPKEGPSILRIQQVVRGDSAAYFCASSPPENYGYTFGSGTRLTVV.

This sequence joins TRBV29-1 and TRBJ1-2; 11 nucleotides align to TRBD1. Germline CDR1 reads SQVTM; CDR2 reads ANQGSEA. The CDR3 has 13 amino acids. V was pared by 7 bases and J by 5 bases, with 6 bases of the junction left unmatched. CDR3 in DNA: TGCAGCGCTAAGGGACAGGGGGAGTATGGCTACACCTTC. This gives the protein CSAKGQGEYGYTF.

The chain recombines TRBV6-5 with TRBJ1-2, with 9 bases aligning to TRBD1. This CDR3 comprises 14 residues. The trim removed 6 bases at V and 5 bases at J, leaving 7 bases unmatched. Germline V gene sequence: CDR1 MNHEY, CDR2 SVGAGI. CDR3 sequence: CASSDGTGTYGYTF. In DNA form, the CDR3 reads TGTGCCAGCAGCGACGGGACAGGGACGTATGGCTACACCTTC.

V gene TRBV6-1 combines with J gene TRBJ2-1; TRBD2 aligns across 12 bases. This CDR3 has 18 amino acids. With 3 bases clipped from V and 4 bases from J, the junction kept 10 bases outside the gene matches. CDR1 is MNHNS, CDR2 SASEGT, per germline. In DNA, the CDR3 is TGTGCCAGCAGTGATCGGACTAGCGGGACGAGGGGGTACAATGAGCAGTTCTTC. Encoded protein: CASSDRTSGTRGYNEQFF.

This clone was observed once. This chain uses TRBV4-3 with TRBJ2-5; TRBD1 is a possible D gene (6 bases). This CDR3 is 14 amino acids long. The V end was cut by 3 bases, the J end by 5 bases, with 13 bases between. Germline V lookup: CDR1 LGHNA, CDR2 YSLEER. The CDR3 reads CASSHNRVRETQYF. The CDR3 DNA reads TGCGCCAGCAGCCACAACAGGGTTAGGGAGACCCAGTACTTC.

This clone has only a few counts. The CDR3 loop reads CASSNGPGLDTGELFF. In nucleotides, the CDR3 is TGTGCCAGCAGTAATGGGCCAGGGTTGGACACCGGGGAGCTGTTTTTT. The rearrangement links TRBV6-4 to TRBJ2-2; D is perhaps TRBD1 (5 bases). Germline CDR1 reads MRHNA; CDR2 reads SNTAGT. The CDR3 has 16 amino acids. Trimming took off 5 bases at V and 3 bases at J, with 16 bases between the two ends.

The chain is built from TRBV9 and TRBJ1-2; D perhaps matches TRBD1 (6 bases). CDR1 is SGDLS and CDR2 is YYNGEE in the germline V gene. Deletions cut 7 bases from V and 6 bases from J, with 16 bases between. The CDR3 contains 13 residues. The CDR3 sequence is CASRHRDNNGYTF. Written as DNA, the CDR3 is TGTGCCAGCCGACACCGGGACAATAATGGCTACACCTTC.